One sample yielded the 12 T cell receptor beta chains listed below, sequenced in a study of blood T cell repertoires in COVID-19. Measured with immunoSEQ multiplex PCR; TCRdb has only the in-frame clones, and not every one. The top ten clones hold 20% to 25% of a sample with around 150,000 clones, approximately 82% of them seen once. The specimen was peripheral blood. These TCRs come from a woman older than 75 with acute or convalescent COVID-19.

The gene calls are TRBV18 and TRBJ1-1, with D perhaps TRBD1 (5 bases). Trimming left V 0 bases short and J 2 bases short, with 13 bases between. Germline loops: CDR1 KGHSH, CDR2 LQKENI. The CDR3 is 16 residues long. CDR3 coding DNA: TGTGCCAGCTCACCACCGCAGGGAGGGGACAACACTGAAGCTTTCTTT. This sequence encodes CASSPPQGGDNTEAFF. Full variable domain (remainder filled in from reference TRBV18 and TRBJ1-1): NAGVMQNPRHLVRRRGQEARLRCSPMKGHSHVYWYRQLPEEGLKFMVYLQKENIIDESGMPKERFSAEFPKEGPSILRIQQVVRGDSAAYFCASSPPQGGDNTEAFFGQGTRLTVV.

V gene TRBV6-2 or TRBV6-3 combines with J gene TRBJ1-1; a possible D gene is TRBD1 (6 bases). CDR1 and CDR2 from the germline V gene are MNHEY and SVGEGT. This CDR3 is 14 amino acids long. The V end lost 2 bases, the J end lost 1 base, and 8 bases lay between the germline ends. The CDR3 region is CASSYTGPNTEAFF. For the CDR3, the DNA is TGTGCCAGCAGTTACACAGGGCCGAACACTGAAGCTTTCTTT.

The gene calls are TRBV6-2 or TRBV6-3 and TRBJ2-1; 7 nucleotides match TRBD2. Germline V CDR1 and CDR2: MNHEY, SVGEGT. Losses at the gene ends were 2 bases for V and 6 bases for J; bases not matched to a gene: 4. The CDR3 is 14 amino acids. The CDR3 DNA reads as TGTGCCAGCAGTTACCCGTCTAGCGGCAATGAGCAGTTCTTC. Its protein product is CASSYPSSGNEQFF.

The V and J genes are TRBV29-1 and TRBJ2-6; 10 bases align to TRBD1. The CDR3 contains 17 residues. Germline values: CDR1 SQVTM, CDR2 ANQGSEA. Trimming cost V 1 base and J 0 bases; bases outside gene matches: 3. The CDR3 loop reads CSVEGQGASSGANVLTF. CDR3 bases: TGCAGCGTTGAAGGACAGGGGGCTTCCTCTGGGGCCAACGTCCTGACTTTC.

This chain joins TRBV7-2 and TRBJ2-7; D may be TRBD1 (5 bases). Germline V lookup: CDR1 SGHTA, CDR2 FQGNSA. The CDR3 extends over 13 amino acids. Trimming left V 3 bases short and J 6 bases short, with 12 bases between. This CDR3 is CASSLGRASEQYF. The CDR3 DNA reads as TGTGCCAGCAGCTTGGGCAGGGCGAGCGAGCAGTACTTC.

The chain couples TRBV5-1 to TRBJ2-1; 7 nucleotides line up with TRBD1. Germline V gene sequence: CDR1 SGHRS, CDR2 YFSETQ. This CDR3 is 14 amino acids long. With 4 bases clipped from V and 3 bases from J, the junction kept 4 bases outside the gene matches. The CDR3 sequence: CASSLGQHYNEQFF. DNA of the CDR3: TGCGCCAGCAGCCTGGGACAGCACTACAATGAGCAGTTCTTC.

This chain connects TRBV4-3 to TRBJ2-1; 9 positions agree with TRBD2. Germline CDR1 and CDR2: LGHNA and YSLEER. This CDR3 comprises 16 residues. Trimming cost V 1 base and J 4 bases; bases outside gene matches: 5. The CDR3: CASSQGTTSGYNEQFF. The DNA of the CDR3 is TGCGCCAGCAGCCAAGGAACGACTAGCGGATACAATGAGCAGTTCTTC.

Here the CDR3 DNA reads TGTGCCAGCAGCCGTCCGACTAGCGGGAGTGGGGCGAACACCGGGGAGCTGTTTTTT. Its translation: CASSRPTSGSGANTGELFF. The J gene is TRBJ2-2, the V gene TRBV7-9; 12 bases are shared with TRBD2. The CDR3 is 19 residues long. The ends lost 5 bases at V and 0 bases at J; junction bases unmatched: 10. CDR1 is SEHNR and CDR2 is FQNEAQ in the germline V gene (reference sequence).

The chain uses TRBV5-1 and TRBJ2-7; possibly TRBD2 for D (5 bases). V dropped 2 bases and J dropped 2 bases, with 11 bases sitting between them. Germline loops: CDR1 SGHRS, CDR2 YFSETQ. This CDR3 is built from 14 residues. The CDR3 is CASSFSDFTYEQYF. CDR3 bases: TGCGCCAGCAGCTTTTCGGACTTCACCTACGAGCAGTACTTC.

The chain couples TRBV6-2 or TRBV6-3 to TRBJ2-2, with 8 nucleotides matching TRBD2. CDR3 size: 16 residues. The germline gives CDR1 MNHEY, CDR2 SVGEGT. J gave up 7 bases and V 0 bases, and 7 bases lay outside the gene matches. DNA for the CDR3: TGTGCCAGCAGTTACTCGTTGCGGGAGGTCGTCGGGGAGCTGTTTTTT. Protein: CASSYSLREVVGELFF.

The V and J genes are TRBV7-8 and TRBJ2-3; no definite D call. Looked up from germline, CDR1 is SGHVS and CDR2 is FQNEAQ. The CDR3 extends over 17 amino acids. Trimming stripped 4 bases from V and 0 bases from J, with 17 bases between. The CDR3 DNA reads as TGTGCCAGCAGCTCCCTCCCCTCGGGTCCTAGCACAGATACGCAGTATTTT. Translating it yields CASSSLPSGPSTDTQYF.

V usage is TRBV19 and J usage is TRBJ1-1; D not certain. There are 13 residues in the CDR3. Germline V CDR1 and CDR2: LNHDA, SQIVND (reference sequence). V gave up 1 base and J gave up 1 base, with 4 bases separating them. The CDR3 reads CASSIGRNTEAFF. The CDR3 DNA reads as TGTGCCAGTAGTATAGGTCGGAACACTGAAGCTTTCTTT. Drawing the rest from reference TRBV19 and TRBJ1-1, the complete variable domain is DGGITQSPKYLFRKEGQNVTLSCEQNLNHDAMYWYRQDPGQGLRLIYYSQIVNDFQKGDIAEGYSVSREKKESFPLTVTSAQKNPTAFYLCASSIGRNTEAFFGQGTRLTVV.